Presented here are 2 T cell receptor beta chains from one specimen sequenced in a study of T cell changes during pregnancy in multiple sclerosis. Only in-frame clones appear in the TCRdb table, and some are missing; sequencing was by immunoSEQ multiplex PCR. The sample contains about 40,000 clones, roughly 92% of which appear only once. The specimen comprised CD4+ T cells from peripheral blood mononuclear cells, sampled before pregnancy. These TCRs come from a female donor with multiple sclerosis, enrolled in a pregnancy study.

This rearrangement joins TRBV5-6 to TRBJ1-3; possibly TRBD1 for D (6 bases). This CDR3 is 17 amino acids long. Trimming removed 0 bases from V and 5 bases from J, with 18 bases in between. Germline V gives CDR1 SGHDT, CDR2 YYEEEE. The CDR3 region is CASSLGNNRVRRNTIYF. The CDR3 DNA is TGTGCCAGCAGCTTGGGGAACAACAGGGTTCGTAGAAACACCATATATTTT.

The chain employs TRBV28 and TRBJ1-5, with D possibly matching TRBD1 (6 bases). The V end was cut by 8 bases, the J end by 5 bases, with 13 bases between. Germline CDR1 is MDHEN and CDR2 is SYDVKM. The CDR3 runs to 13 residues. The CDR3 loop reads CASQSGADQPQHF. The CDR3 DNA follows: TGTGCCAGCCAGTCAGGGGCGGATCAGCCCCAGCATTTT.